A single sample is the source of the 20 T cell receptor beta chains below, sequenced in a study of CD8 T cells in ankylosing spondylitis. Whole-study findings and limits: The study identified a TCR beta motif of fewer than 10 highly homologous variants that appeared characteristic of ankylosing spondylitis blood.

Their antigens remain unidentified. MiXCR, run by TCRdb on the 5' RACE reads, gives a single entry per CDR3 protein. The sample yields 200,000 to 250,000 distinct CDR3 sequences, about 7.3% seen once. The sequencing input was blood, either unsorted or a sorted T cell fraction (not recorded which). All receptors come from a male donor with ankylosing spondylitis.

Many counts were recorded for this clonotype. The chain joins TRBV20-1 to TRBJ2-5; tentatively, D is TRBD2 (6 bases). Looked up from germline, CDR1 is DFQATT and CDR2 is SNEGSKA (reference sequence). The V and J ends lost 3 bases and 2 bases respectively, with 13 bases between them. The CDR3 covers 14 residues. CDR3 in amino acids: CSARAGRSQETQYF. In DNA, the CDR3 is TGCAGTGCTAGGGCGGGGCGCAGTCAAGAGACCCAGTACTTC.

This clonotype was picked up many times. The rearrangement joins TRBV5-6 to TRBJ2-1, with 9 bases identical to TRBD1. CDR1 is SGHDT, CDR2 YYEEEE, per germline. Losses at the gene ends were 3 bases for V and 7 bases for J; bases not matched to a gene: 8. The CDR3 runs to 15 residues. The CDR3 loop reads CASSYGTGLRNEQFF. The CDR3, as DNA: TGTGCCAGCAGCTACGGGACAGGGCTCAGGAATGAGCAGTTCTTC.

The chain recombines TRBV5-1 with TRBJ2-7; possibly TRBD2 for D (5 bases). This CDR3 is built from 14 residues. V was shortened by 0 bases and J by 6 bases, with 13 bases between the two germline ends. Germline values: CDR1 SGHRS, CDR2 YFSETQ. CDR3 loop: CASSLATARGEQYF. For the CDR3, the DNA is TGCGCCAGCAGCTTGGCTACGGCCCGGGGCGAGCAGTACTTC.

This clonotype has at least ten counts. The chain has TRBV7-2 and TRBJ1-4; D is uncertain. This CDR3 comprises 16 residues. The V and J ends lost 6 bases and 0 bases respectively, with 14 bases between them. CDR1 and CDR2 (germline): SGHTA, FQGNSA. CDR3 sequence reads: CASSLGKFTTNEKLFF. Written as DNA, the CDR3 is TGTGCCAGCAGTCTTGGGAAGTTCACAACTAATGAAAAACTGTTTTTT.

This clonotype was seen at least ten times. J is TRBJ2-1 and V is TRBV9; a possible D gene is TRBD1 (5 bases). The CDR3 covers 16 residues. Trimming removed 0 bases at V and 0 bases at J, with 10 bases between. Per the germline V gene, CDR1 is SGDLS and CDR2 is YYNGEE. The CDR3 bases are TGTGCCAGCAGCGTAGGGGGCCTGCCCTCCTACAATGAGCAGTTCTTC. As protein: CASSVGGLPSYNEQFF.

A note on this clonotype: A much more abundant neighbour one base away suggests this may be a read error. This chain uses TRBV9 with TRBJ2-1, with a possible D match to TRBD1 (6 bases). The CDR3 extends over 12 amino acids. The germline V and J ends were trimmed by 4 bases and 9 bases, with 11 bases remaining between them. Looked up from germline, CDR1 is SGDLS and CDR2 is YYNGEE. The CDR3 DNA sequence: TGTGCCAGCAGCCCCCAGGGGACTGAGCAGTTCTTC. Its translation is CASSPQGTEQFF.

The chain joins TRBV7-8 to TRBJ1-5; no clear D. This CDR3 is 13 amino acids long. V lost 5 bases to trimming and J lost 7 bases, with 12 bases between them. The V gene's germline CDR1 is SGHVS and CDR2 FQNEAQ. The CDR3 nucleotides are TGTGCCAGCAGCAGGCGGCTCGGGCAGCCCCAGCATTTT. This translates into CASSRRLGQPQHF.

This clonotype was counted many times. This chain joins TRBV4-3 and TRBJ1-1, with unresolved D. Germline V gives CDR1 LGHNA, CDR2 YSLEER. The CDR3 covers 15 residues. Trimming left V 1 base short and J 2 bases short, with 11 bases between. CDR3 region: CASSQVIGFNTEAFF. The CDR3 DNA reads TGCGCCAGCAGCCAAGTGATCGGTTTCAACACTGAAGCTTTCTTT.

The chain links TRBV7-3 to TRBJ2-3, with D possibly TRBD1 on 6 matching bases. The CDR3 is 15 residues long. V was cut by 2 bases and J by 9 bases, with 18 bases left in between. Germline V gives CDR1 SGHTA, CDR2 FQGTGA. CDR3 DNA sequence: TGTGCCAGCAGCTTATCCCTCAGGGCAGGGGACACGCAGTATTTT. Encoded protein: CASSLSLRAGDTQYF.

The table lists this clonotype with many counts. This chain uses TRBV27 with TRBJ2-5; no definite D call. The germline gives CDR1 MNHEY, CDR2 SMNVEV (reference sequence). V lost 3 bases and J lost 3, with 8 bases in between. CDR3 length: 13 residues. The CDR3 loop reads CASSFRSEETQYF. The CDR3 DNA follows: TGTGCCAGCAGTTTCCGATCAGAAGAGACCCAGTACTTC.

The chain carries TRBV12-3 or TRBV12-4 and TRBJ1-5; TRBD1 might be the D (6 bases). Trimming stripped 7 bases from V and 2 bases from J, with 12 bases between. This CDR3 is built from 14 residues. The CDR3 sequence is CASTPGAGNQPQHF. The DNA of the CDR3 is TGTGCCAGCACCCCGGGGGCCGGCAATCAGCCCCAGCATTTT.

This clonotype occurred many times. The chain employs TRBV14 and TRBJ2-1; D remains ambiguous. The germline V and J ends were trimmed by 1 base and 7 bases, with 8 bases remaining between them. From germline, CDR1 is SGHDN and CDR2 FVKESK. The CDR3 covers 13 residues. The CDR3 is CASSQAAWNEQFF. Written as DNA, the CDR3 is TGTGCCAGCAGCCAAGCGGCGTGGAATGAGCAGTTCTTC.

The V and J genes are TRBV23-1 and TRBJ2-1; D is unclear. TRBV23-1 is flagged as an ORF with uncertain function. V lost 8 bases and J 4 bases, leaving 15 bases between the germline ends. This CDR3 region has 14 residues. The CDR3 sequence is CASPSGLIYNEQFF. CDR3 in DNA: TGCGCCAGCCCCTCCGGGCTAATATACAATGAGCAGTTCTTC.

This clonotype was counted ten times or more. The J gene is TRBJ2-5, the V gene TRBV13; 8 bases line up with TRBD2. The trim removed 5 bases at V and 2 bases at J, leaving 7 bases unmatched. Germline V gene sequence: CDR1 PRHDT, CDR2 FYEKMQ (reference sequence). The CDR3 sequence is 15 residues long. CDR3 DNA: TGTGCCAGCAGCCAAGAGGGACTAGGGCAAGAGACCCAGTACTTC. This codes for CASSQEGLGQETQYF.

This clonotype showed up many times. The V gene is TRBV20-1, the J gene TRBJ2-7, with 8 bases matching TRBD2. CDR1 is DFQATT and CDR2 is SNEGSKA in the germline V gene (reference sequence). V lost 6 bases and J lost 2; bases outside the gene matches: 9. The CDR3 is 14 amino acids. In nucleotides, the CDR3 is TGCAGTGCCAGATCCACTAGCGGCCCCTACGAGCAGTACTTC. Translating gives CSARSTSGPYEQYF.

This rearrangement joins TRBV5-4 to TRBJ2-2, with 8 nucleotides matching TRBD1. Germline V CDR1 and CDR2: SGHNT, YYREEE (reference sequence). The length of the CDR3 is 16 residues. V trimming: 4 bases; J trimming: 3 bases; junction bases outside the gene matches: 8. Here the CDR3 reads CASSEGQGAYTGELFF. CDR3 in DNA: TGTGCCAGCAGCGAAGGACAGGGTGCTTACACCGGGGAGCTGTTTTTT.

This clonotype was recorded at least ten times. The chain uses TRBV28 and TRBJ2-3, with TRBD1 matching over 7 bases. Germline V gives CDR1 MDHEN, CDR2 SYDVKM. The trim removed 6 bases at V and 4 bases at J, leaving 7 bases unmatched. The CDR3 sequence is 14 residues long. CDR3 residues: CASRRQGLSDTQYF. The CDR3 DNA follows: TGTGCCAGCAGGAGACAGGGTTTATCAGATACGCAGTATTTT. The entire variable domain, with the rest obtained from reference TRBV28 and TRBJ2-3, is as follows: DVKVTQSSRYLVKRTGEKVFLECVQDMDHENMFWYRQDPGLGLRLIYFSYDVKMKEKGDIPEGYSVSREKKERFSLILESASTNQTSMYLCASRRQGLSDTQYFGPGTRLTVL.

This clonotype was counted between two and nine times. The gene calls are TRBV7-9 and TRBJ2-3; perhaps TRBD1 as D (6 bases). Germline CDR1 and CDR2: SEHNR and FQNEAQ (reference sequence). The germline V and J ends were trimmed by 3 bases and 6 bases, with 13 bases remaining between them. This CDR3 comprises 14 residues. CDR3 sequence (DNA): TGTGCCAGCAGCTTTCAAAGACAGGCGGATACGCAGTATTTT. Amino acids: CASSFQRQADTQYF.

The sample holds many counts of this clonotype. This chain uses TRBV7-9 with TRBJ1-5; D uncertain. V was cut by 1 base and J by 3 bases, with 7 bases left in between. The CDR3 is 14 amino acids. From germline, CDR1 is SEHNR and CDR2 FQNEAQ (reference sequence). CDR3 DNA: TGTGCCAGCAGCTTAGAAGGGATCAATCAGCCCCAGCATTTT. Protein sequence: CASSLEGINQPQHF. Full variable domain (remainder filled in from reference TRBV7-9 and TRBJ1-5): DTGVSQNPRHKITKRGQNVTFRCDPISEHNRLYWYRQTLGQGPEFLTYFQNEAQLEKSRLLSDRFSAERPKGSFSTLEIQRTEQGDSAMYLCASSLEGINQPQHFGDGTRLSIL.

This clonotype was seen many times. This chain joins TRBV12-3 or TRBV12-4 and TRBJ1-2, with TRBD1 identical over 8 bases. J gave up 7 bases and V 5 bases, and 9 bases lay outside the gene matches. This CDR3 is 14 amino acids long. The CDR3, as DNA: TGTGCCAGCAGTCCCTCCGACAGGGGTGGTGGCTACACCTTC. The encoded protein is CASSPSDRGGGYTF.